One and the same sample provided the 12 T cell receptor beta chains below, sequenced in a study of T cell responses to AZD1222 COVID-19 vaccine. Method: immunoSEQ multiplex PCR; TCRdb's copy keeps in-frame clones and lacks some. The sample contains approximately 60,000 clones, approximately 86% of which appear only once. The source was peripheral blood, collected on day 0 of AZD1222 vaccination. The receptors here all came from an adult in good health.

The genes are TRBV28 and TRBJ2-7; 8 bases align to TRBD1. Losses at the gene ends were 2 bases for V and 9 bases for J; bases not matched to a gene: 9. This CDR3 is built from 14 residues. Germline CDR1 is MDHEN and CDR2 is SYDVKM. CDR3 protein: CASSLNRGDVGQYF. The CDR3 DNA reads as TGTGCCAGCAGTTTAAACAGGGGGGACGTAGGGCAGTACTTC. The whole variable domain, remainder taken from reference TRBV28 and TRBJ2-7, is DVKVTQSSRYLVKRTGEKVFLECVQDMDHENMFWYRQDPGLGLRLIYFSYDVKMKEKGDIPEGYSVSREKKERFSLILESASTNQTSMYLCASSLNRGDVGQYFGPGTRLTVT.

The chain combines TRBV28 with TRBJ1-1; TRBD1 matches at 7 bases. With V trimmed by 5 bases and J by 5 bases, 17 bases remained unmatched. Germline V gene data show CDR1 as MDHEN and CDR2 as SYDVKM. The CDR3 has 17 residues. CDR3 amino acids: CASSHTGDDSLDTEAFF. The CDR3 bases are TGTGCCAGCAGTCACACAGGGGACGACTCCCTGGATACTGAAGCTTTCTTT. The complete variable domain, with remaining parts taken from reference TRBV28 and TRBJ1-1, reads DVKVTQSSRYLVKRTGEKVFLECVQDMDHENMFWYRQDPGLGLRLIYFSYDVKMKEKGDIPEGYSVSREKKERFSLILESASTNQTSMYLCASSHTGDDSLDTEAFFGQGTRLTVV.

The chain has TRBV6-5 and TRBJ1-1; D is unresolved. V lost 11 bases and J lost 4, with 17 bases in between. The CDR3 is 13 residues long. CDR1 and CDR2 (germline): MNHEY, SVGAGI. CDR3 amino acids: CAVSDTRGTEAFF. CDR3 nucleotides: TGTGCCGTATCCGACACTCGGGGCACTGAAGCTTTCTTT.

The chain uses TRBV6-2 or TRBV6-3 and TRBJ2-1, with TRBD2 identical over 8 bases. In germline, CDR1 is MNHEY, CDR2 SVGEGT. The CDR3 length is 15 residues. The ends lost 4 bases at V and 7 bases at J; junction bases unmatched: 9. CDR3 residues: CASSSSGRLGNEQFF. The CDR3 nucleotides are TGTGCCAGCAGTTCAAGCGGGAGATTAGGAAATGAGCAGTTCTTC.

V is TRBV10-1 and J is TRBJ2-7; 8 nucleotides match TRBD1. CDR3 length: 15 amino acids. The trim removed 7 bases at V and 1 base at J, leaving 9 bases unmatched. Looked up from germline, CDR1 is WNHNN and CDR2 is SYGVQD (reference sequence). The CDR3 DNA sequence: TGCGCCAGCATCGCCGACCGGGACAGGTCCTACGAGCAGTACTTC. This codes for CASIADRDRSYEQYF.

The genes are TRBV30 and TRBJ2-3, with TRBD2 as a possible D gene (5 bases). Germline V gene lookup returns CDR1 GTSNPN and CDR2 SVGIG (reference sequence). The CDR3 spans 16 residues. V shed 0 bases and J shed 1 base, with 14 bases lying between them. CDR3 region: CAWSVGRAGGTDTQYF. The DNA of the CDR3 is TGTGCCTGGAGTGTAGGTAGGGCGGGCGGCACAGATACGCAGTATTTT.

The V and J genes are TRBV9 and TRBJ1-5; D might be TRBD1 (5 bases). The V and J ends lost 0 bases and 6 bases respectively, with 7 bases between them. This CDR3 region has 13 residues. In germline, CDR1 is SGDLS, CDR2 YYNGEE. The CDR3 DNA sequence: TGTGCCAGCAGCGTAGGAGGGGTTCAGCCCCAGCATTTT. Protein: CASSVGGVQPQHF. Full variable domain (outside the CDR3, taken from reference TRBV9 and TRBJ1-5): DSGVTQTPKHLITATGQRVTLRCSPRSGDLSVYWYQQSLDQGLQFLIQYYNGEERAKGNILERFSAQQFPDLHSELNLSSLELGDSALYFCASSVGGVQPQHFGDGTRLSIL.

The CDR3: CASSYDPGMGTEAFF. The CDR3 DNA is TGTGCCAGCAGCTACGACCCGGGGATGGGCACTGAAGCTTTCTTT. The rearrangement links TRBV28 to TRBJ1-1, with unresolved D. Germline V gene sequence: CDR1 MDHEN, CDR2 SYDVKM. The CDR3 runs to 15 residues. The V end was cut by 6 bases, the J end by 4 bases, with 18 bases between.

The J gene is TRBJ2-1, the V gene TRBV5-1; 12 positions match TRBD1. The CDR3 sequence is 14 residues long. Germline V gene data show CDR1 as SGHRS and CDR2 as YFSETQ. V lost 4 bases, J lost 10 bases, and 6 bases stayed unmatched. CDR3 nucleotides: TGCGCCAGCAGCCAGGGACAGGGGGCAGGGGAGCAGTTCTTC. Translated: CASSQGQGAGEQFF. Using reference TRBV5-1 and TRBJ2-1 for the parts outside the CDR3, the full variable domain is KAGVTQTPRYLIKTRGQQVTLSCSPISGHRSVSWYQQTPGQGLQFLFEYFSETQRNKGNFPGRFSGRQFSNSRSEMNVSTLELGDSALYLCASSQGQGAGEQFFGPGTRLTVL.

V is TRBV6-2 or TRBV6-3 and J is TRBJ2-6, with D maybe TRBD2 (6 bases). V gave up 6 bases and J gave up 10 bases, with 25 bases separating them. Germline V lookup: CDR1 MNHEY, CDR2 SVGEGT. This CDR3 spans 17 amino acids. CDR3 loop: CASSSRNLVLRGNVLTF. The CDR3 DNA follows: TGTGCCAGCAGCTCTCGAAATCTAGTACTCCGGGGGAACGTCCTGACTTTC.

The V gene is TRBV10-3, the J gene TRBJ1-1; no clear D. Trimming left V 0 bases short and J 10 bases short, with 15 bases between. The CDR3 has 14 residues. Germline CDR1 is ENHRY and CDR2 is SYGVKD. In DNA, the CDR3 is TGTGCCATCAGTGAGTCGGATTTCCTGATCGCAGCTTTCTTT. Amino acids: CAISESDFLIAAFF.

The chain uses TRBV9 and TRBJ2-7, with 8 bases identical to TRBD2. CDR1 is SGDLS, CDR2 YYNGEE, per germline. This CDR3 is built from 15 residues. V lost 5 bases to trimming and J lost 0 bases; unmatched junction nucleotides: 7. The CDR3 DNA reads TGTGCCAGCAGTTCCGGACTAGCCAGCTCCTACGAGCAGTACTTC. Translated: CASSSGLASSYEQYF.